Each of the 21 T cell receptor beta chains below was sequenced from the same sample in a study of blood T cells in healthy people across ages. With a J-beta primer mix and a sample-barcoded 5' primer, a second PCR ran 7 to 11 cycles. Each CDR3 protein gets one entry after TCRdb re-called the 5' RACE reads with MiXCR. The table lists 800,000 to 900,000 distinct CDR3 sequences, around 62% of them singletons. Source material: blood. These receptors were taken from a man aged 30 to 45 in good health.

The V gene is TRBV4-3, the J gene TRBJ1-5; D is perhaps TRBD1 (5 bases). V was cut by 1 base and J by 8 bases, with 12 bases left in between. The CDR3 sequence is 14 residues long. Germline-derived CDR1 and CDR2 are LGHNA and YSLEER. CDR3 in amino acids: CASSQGHGGEPQHF. The CDR3 coding sequence is TGCGCCAGCAGCCAAGGCCACGGGGGAGAGCCCCAGCATTTT.

This clonotype was seen ten or more times. The CDR3 DNA follows: TGTGCCAGCAGTTACTCGGCACTAGCGGGGGGGCCTAATGAGCAGTTCTTC. Its translation: CASSYSALAGGPNEQFF. The chain uses TRBV6-5 and TRBJ2-1; 13 bases are shared with TRBD2. J was trimmed by 7 bases and V by 0 bases; bases with no gene match: 6. Germline lookup yields CDR1 MNHEY and CDR2 SVGAGI. The CDR3 is made up of 17 amino acids.

This clonotype appeared a few times. V usage is TRBV12-3 or TRBV12-4 and J usage is TRBJ1-1; D perhaps matches TRBD1 (5 bases). This CDR3 contains 15 residues. V was clipped by 7 bases and J by 4 bases, with 19 bases between them. CDR3 region: CASTHPAGSGTEAFF. The CDR3 region has the DNA TGTGCCAGCACCCACCCGGCAGGGAGTGGCACTGAAGCTTTCTTT.

The CDR3 loop reads CSVGWQSPTGELFF. For the CDR3, the DNA is TGCAGCGTTGGTTGGCAGAGCCCCACCGGGGAGCTGTTTTTT. V gene TRBV29-1 combines with J gene TRBJ2-2; no definite D call. The CDR3 covers 14 residues. Trimming pared 4 bases from V and 4 bases from J, leaving 13 bases between. The germline gives CDR1 SQVTM, CDR2 ANQGSEA.

CDR3 region: CASKPRTRYIEETQYF. The CDR3 bases are TGTGCCAGCAAACCGAGGACAAGGTATATTGAAGAGACCCAGTACTTC. J is TRBJ2-4 and V is TRBV6-1; D perhaps matches TRBD1 (5 bases). The J call is doubtful: the DNA matches TRBJ2-5 better. The CDR3 loop spans 16 amino acids. Germline CDR1 reads MNHNS; CDR2 reads SASEGT.

There are many counts of this clonotype. The rearrangement links TRBV30 to TRBJ2-6; no clear D gene. CDR1 is GTSNPN and CDR2 is SVGIG in the germline V gene (reference sequence). V was pared by 0 bases and J by 3 bases, with 12 bases between. The CDR3 contains 16 residues. CDR3 nucleotide sequence: TGTGCCTGGAGTGTACCGCTAGGGAATGGGGCCAACGTCCTGACTTTC. The encoded protein is CAWSVPLGNGANVLTF. Full variable domain (rest looked up from reference TRBV30 and TRBJ2-6): SQTIHQWPATLVQPVGSPLSLECTVEGTSNPNLYWYRQAAGRGLQLLFYSVGIGQISSEVPQNLSASRPQDRQFILSSKKLLLSDSGFYLCAWSVPLGNGANVLTFGAGSRLTVL.

There are a few counts of this clonotype. This chain joins TRBV21-1 and TRBJ2-3; TRBD2 reflects the table's D call only, with no check against the DNA. TRBV21-1 is listed as a pseudogene. The CDR3 runs to 15 residues. The CDR3 nucleotides are TGTGCCGACACATTAGCGGGGGGCGTCGCAGATACGCAGTATTTT. Its protein product is CADTLAGGVADTQYF.

The chain joins TRBV7-2 to TRBJ2-3; TRBD2 is a possible D gene (5 bases). This CDR3 comprises 16 residues. CDR1 is SGHTA and CDR2 is FQGNSA in the germline V gene. V was clipped by 2 bases and J by 0 bases, with 12 bases between them. For the CDR3, the DNA is TGTGCCAGCAGCTTACTCGGGGATACTAGCACAGATACGCAGTATTTT. As protein: CASSLLGDTSTDTQYF.

V is TRBV11-2 and J is TRBJ2-5; D possibly corresponds to TRBD2 (6 bases). The CDR3 length is 19 residues. CDR1 is SGHAT, CDR2 FQNNGV, per germline. V lost 3 bases to trimming and J lost 1 base, with 24 bases between them. The CDR3 sequence is CASSLGGFWAPSPQETQYF. DNA for the CDR3: TGTGCCAGCAGCTTGGGGGGATTTTGGGCCCCCTCGCCCCAAGAGACCCAGTACTTC. The whole variable domain, filled in from reference TRBV11-2 and TRBJ2-5, reads EAGVAQSPRYKIIEKRQSVAFWCNPISGHATLYWYQQILGQGPKLLIQFQNNGVVDDSQLPKDRFSAERLKGVDSTLKIQPAKLEDSAVYLCASSLGGFWAPSPQETQYFGPGTRLLVL.

The V and J genes are TRBV4-2 and TRBJ2-3; 9 nucleotides agree with TRBD2. V shed 0 bases, J shed 4 bases, and the junction held 2 bases outside the gene matches. The CDR3 length is 15 residues. CDR1 and CDR2 (germline): LGHNA, YNFKEQ. The DNA of the CDR3 is TGTGCCAGCAGCCAAGAGCGGGGGGGCGCAGATACGCAGTATTTT. Residues: CASSQERGGADTQYF.

V is TRBV29-1 and J is TRBJ2-4; D is perhaps TRBD1 or TRBD2 (5 bases each). From germline, CDR1 is SQVTM and CDR2 ANQGSEA. Between the trimmed V and J ends, which lost 8 bases and 13 bases, there was a span of 15 bases. The CDR3 is made up of 10 amino acids. This chain's CDR3 is CSLGVHEQYF. For the CDR3, the DNA is TGCAGCTTGGGGGTACATGAGCAGTACTTC.

This clonotype has a single count. The V call is TRBV9, the J call TRBJ2-3; tentatively, D is TRBD1 or TRBD2 (5 bases each). Germline CDR1 is SGDLS and CDR2 is YYNGEE. The CDR3 runs 18 residues. V was clipped by 2 bases and J by 0 bases, with 19 bases between them. CDR3 sequence: CASSVMPWGTTSTDTQYF. The CDR3 nucleotides read TGTGCCAGCAGCGTCATGCCCTGGGGGACCACTAGCACAGATACGCAGTATTTT.

V and J are TRBV12-3 or TRBV12-4 and TRBJ2-2, with TRBD2 identical over 12 bases. Trimming cost V 5 bases and J 6 bases; bases outside gene matches: 7. The CDR3 spans 16 residues. The CDR3 loop is CASSPTSGGWAGELFF. The CDR3 DNA reads as TGTGCCAGCAGTCCGACTAGCGGGGGATGGGCCGGGGAGCTGTTTTTT.

This clonotype was counted only a few times. The rearrangement joins TRBV11-1 to TRBJ2-7; D might be TRBD1 (6 bases). There are 13 residues in the CDR3. Germline V gene sequence: CDR1 SGHAT, CDR2 FQDESV (reference sequence). Trimming shortened V by 5 bases and J by 6 bases, and 14 bases separated the two germline ends. DNA of the CDR3: TGTGCCAGCAGCGCTACAGGGTTCGGCGAGCAGTACTTC. Its translation is CASSATGFGEQYF.

This clonotype was observed a few times. The chain carries TRBV12-3 or TRBV12-4 and TRBJ2-1, with TRBD2 matching over 14 bases. V gave up 6 bases and J gave up 5 bases; unmatched junction bases: 9. The CDR3 runs 17 residues. The CDR3 reads CASRNPGLAGANNEQFF. CDR3 sequence (DNA): TGTGCCAGCAGGAACCCGGGACTAGCGGGGGCGAACAATGAGCAGTTCTTC.

As regards this clonotype: The junction shows a germline mismatch at one end, possibly a read error. CDR3 protein: CASSDRSVVYNEQVF. The CDR3 region has the DNA TGTGCCAGCAGTGACAGGTCGGTGGTTTACAATGAGCAGGTCTTC. This chain links TRBV25-1 with TRBJ2-1; D is uncertain. Germline V gene lookup returns CDR1 MGHDK and CDR2 SYGVNS. This CDR3 has 15 residues.

This clonotype showed up just a few times. The genes are TRBV7-2 and TRBJ2-7; 8 nucleotides agree with TRBD1. The CDR3 consists of 16 residues. V shed 0 bases and J 5 bases; nucleotides not matched to a gene: 9. Germline V gene data show CDR1 as SGHTA and CDR2 as FQGNSA. CDR3 in DNA: TGTGCCAGCAGCTTAGCGGGGAGGACAGGGCACGACGAGCAGTACTTC. It encodes CASSLAGRTGHDEQYF.

The CDR3 region is CASSLIGAAKTQYF. CDR3 in DNA: TGTGCCAGCAGTTTGATCGGTGCGGCGAAGACCCAGTACTTC. This chain connects TRBV28 to TRBJ2-4; D gene uncertain. With the DNA end fitting TRBJ2-5 better, the J assignment may be wrong. CDR1 and CDR2 from the germline V gene are MDHEN and SYDVKM. The CDR3 is made up of 14 amino acids.

This clonotype came up a few times. The genes are TRBV28 and TRBJ2-7; tentative D call: TRBD2 (7 bases). Germline V gene lookup returns CDR1 MDHEN and CDR2 SYDVKM. The CDR3 covers 17 residues. Trimming took off 5 bases at V and 4 bases at J, with 24 bases between the two ends. The CDR3 here is CASSPRGIGGGSYEQYF. The CDR3 DNA is TGTGCCAGCAGTCCCCGGGGGATTGGCGGGGGCTCGTACGAGCAGTACTTC. The full variable domain, its missing parts supplied by reference TRBV28 and TRBJ2-7, is DVKVTQSSRYLVKRTGEKVFLECVQDMDHENMFWYRQDPGLGLRLIYFSYDVKMKEKGDIPEGYSVSREKKERFSLILESASTNQTSMYLCASSPRGIGGGSYEQYFGPGTRLTVT.

In its sample, this clonotype was seen a few times. The rearrangement uses TRBV29-1 and TRBJ2-1; D ambiguous. The CDR3 consists of 14 residues. Germline assignment: CDR1 SQVTM and CDR2 ANQGSEA. The V and J ends lost 0 bases and 4 bases respectively, with 10 bases between them. The CDR3 nucleotides read TGCAGCGTTGAAGAGGGGTCCCTTTACAATGAGCAGTTCTTC. Protein: CSVEEGSLYNEQFF.

The chain recombines TRBV7-2 with TRBJ2-7, with D unclear. The germline V and J ends were trimmed by 7 bases and 7 bases, with 17 bases remaining between them. The CDR3 is made up of 13 amino acids. Germline CDR1 SGHTA, CDR2 FQGNSA. The CDR3 is CASTETGYNEQYF. CDR3 nucleotides: TGTGCCAGCACCGAAACTGGTTACAATGAGCAGTACTTC.